This T cell receptor (beta chain) was retrieved from a study of cytomegalovirus exposure and HLA in healthy donors. The overall study: Most genotyped donors, around four fifths of 398, had Caucasian-associated genetic ancestry. Findings and limits, study-wide: One cluster of highly shared sequence variants probably arose as a sequencing artifact.

The PCR made use of 60 Vbeta and 13 Jbeta primers. Some clones are missing from TCRdb's copy, which holds only in-frame ones; the method was immunoSEQ multiplex PCR. The data show around 140,000 clones, approximately 85% seen once. Germline V lookup: CDR1 SGHVS, CDR2 FQNEAQ. The CDR3 has 15 residues. Trimming removed 6 bases at V and 5 bases at J, with 17 bases between. A word on this clone: Antigen specificity is unknown.

The receptor was derived from a woman in her forties in good health and CMV-seronegative. The chain has TRBV7-8 and TRBJ2-1; no clear D gene. Source material: PBMCs. The CDR3 loop reads CASRQPPLHNNEQFF. CDR3 nucleotides: TGTGCCAGCAGACAACCCCCTTTACACAACAATGAGCAGTTCTTC.